The TCR beta chain under discussion was sequenced for a study of blood T cell repertoires in COVID-19. Overall study context: Donors in the United States, Italy and Spain gave samples during acute or convalescent COVID-19. Nucleic acid was either cDNA or gDNA, and it came from T cells, B-cell-depleted T cells, or PBMCs.

Authors' analysis steps: Amplifying reference gene primers gave estimates of nucleated cell counts. Assay used: immunoSEQ multiplex PCR; TCRdb lists only in-frame clones, some missing. Clone size and V and J calls were adopted from that table, with D and trimming inferred from the DNA. The data hold fewer than 120,000 clones, with roughly 82% observed a single time. CDR1 and CDR2 from the germline V gene are LNHNV and YYDKDF (reference sequence). J lost 8 bases, V lost 1 base, and 13 bases had no gene match. The CDR3 sequence is 16 residues long. V usage is TRBV15 and J usage is TRBJ1-2; TRBD1 agrees at 7 bases. The sequencing input was peripheral blood. The clonotype was recovered from a woman aged 55-69 years with acute or convalescent COVID-19. CDR3 bases: TGTGCCACCAGCAGAGCTCCACGGTTGAGGGGGCCGGGCTACACCTTC. Translation: CATSRAPRLRGPGYTF. The variable domain in full, completed from reference TRBV15 and TRBJ1-2, reads DAMVIQNPRYQVTQFGKPVTLSCSQTLNHNVMYWYQQKSSQAPKLLFHYYDKDFNNEADTPDNFQSRRPNTSFCFLDIRSPGLGDTAMYLCATSRAPRLRGPGYTFGSGTRLTVV.